The sequence of this TCR beta chain was determined in a study of monozygotic twins with inflammatory bowel disease. Each UMI, carrying a 6-nucleotide sample barcode, came from template switching. From its re-call of the 5' RACE reads, TCRdb lists each CDR3 protein once, without DNA. Its table lists approximately 160,000 distinct CDR3 sequences. There are 15 residues in the CDR3. Sequenced: blood. This rearrangement joins TRBV12-3 or TRBV12-4 to TRBJ2-1; TCRdb lists TRBD2, though no DNA is available to test this call. The source of this sequence is a human donor with ulcerative colitis or Crohn's disease, or a healthy co-twin of an affected twin (not recorded which). The CDR3 reads CASSVEVAGESEQFF.